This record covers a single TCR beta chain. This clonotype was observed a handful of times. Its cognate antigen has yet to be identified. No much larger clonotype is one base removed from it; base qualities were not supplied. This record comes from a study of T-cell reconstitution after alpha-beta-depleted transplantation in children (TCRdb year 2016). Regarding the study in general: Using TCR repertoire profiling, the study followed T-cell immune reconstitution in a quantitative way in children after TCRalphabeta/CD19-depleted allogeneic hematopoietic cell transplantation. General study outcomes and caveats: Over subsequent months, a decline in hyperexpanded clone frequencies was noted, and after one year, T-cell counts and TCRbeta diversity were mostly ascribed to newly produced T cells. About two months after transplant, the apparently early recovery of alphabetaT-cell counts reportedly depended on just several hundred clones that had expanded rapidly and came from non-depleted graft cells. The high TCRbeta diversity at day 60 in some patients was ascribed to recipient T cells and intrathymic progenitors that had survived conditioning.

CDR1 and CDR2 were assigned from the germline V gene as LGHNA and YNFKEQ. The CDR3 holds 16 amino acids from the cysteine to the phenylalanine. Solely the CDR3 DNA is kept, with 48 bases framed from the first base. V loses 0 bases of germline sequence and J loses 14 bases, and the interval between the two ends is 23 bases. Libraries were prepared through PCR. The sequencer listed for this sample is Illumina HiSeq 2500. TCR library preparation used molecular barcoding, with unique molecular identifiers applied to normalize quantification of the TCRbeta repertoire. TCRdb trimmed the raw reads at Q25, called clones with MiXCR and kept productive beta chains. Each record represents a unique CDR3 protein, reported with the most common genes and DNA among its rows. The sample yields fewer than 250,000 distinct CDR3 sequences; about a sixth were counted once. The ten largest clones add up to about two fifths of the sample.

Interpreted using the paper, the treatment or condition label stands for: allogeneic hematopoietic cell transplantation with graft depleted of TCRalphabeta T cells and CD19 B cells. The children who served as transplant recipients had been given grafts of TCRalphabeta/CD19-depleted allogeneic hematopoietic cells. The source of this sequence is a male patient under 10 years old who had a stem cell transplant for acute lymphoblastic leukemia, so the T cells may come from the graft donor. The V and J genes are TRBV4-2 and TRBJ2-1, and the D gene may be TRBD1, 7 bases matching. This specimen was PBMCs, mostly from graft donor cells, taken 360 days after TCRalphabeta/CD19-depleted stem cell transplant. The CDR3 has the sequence CASSQDGLGQGGNEFF. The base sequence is TGTGCCAGCAGCCAAGATGGGCTTGGGCAGGGGGGCAATGAGTTCTTC.